This entry lists 21 T cell receptor beta chains sequenced from one sample in a study of T cells in Graves' hyperthyroidism and ophthalmopathy. The investigators amplified TCR beta CDR3 regions from RNA transcripts. First-round RT-PCR of the TCR CDR3 relied on the HTBI primer set. MiXCR was run by TCRdb on the multiplex PCR reads, yielding one entry per CDR3 protein. The table has hundreds of thousands of distinct CDR3 sequences, around 13% seen once. The source material was blood. These receptors were collected from a woman in her 30s with Graves' hyperthyroidism that later progressed to Graves' ophthalmopathy.

This clonotype was observed a handful of times. It may be a read error: a sequence one base away is much more abundant. The rearrangement joins TRBV2 to TRBJ2-1, with no clear D. CDR3 length: 13 residues. Germline CDR1 reads SNHLY; CDR2 reads FYNNEI. In DNA, the CDR3 is TGTGCCAGCTTCCCGAACTCCTACAATGAGCGGTTCTTC. Its translation is CASFPNSYNERFF.

There are a few counts of this clonotype. This chain joins TRBV5-1 and TRBJ2-5; TRBD1 matches at 7 bases. The ends lost 2 bases at V and 2 bases at J; junction bases unmatched: 9. Per germline, CDR1 SGHRS and CDR2 YFSETQ. This CDR3 contains 16 residues. This chain's CDR3 is CASSLSGQARQETQYF. DNA for the CDR3: TGCGCCAGCAGCTTATCAGGACAGGCCCGACAAGAGACCCAGTACTTC.

This clonotype was observed at least ten times. The rearrangement uses TRBV27 and TRBJ1-5; D is undetermined. This CDR3 contains 14 residues. CDR1 MNHEY and CDR2 SMNVEV come from the germline V gene (reference sequence). V was trimmed by 1 base and J by 6 bases, leaving 10 bases between them. CDR3 amino acids: CASSLLMEGQPQHF. The CDR3 coding sequence is TGTGCCAGCAGTTTATTAATGGAGGGTCAGCCCCAGCATTTT.

This clonotype was counted only a few times. This chain links TRBV20-1 with TRBJ2-5; D might be TRBD2 (5 bases). The germline V gene has CDR1 DFQATT and CDR2 SNEGSKA (reference sequence). Trimming cost V 8 bases and J 2 bases, with 15 bases left between them. CDR3 length: 13 residues. The CDR3, as DNA: TGCAGTACCGGACCGGGAAAGCAAGAGACCCAGTACTTC. Its translation: CSTGPGKQETQYF.

In this sample, this clonotype turned up many times. The chain joins TRBV27 to TRBJ2-7, with D maybe TRBD1 (5 bases). The CDR3 is 11 residues long. Germline lookup yields CDR1 MNHEY and CDR2 SMNVEV (reference sequence). Trimming stripped 3 bases from V and 7 bases from J, with 7 bases between. CDR3 in DNA: TGTGCCAGCAGTTTCCGACAGGAGCAGTACTTC. Translating it yields CASSFRQEQYF.

The sample holds many counts of this clonotype. V is TRBV2 and J is TRBJ2-7, with D perhaps TRBD1 or TRBD2 (5 bases each). Germline V gene data show CDR1 as SNHLY and CDR2 as FYNNEI. The CDR3 sequence is 14 residues long. V lost 6 bases to trimming and J lost 2 bases, with 14 bases between them. This CDR3 is CASSREGTTYEQYF. CDR3 DNA sequence: TGTGCCAGCAGCCGGGAAGGGACCACCTACGAGCAGTACTTC.

This clonotype was seen more than once but under ten times. This chain links TRBV24-1 with TRBJ2-7; 11 bases are a match to TRBD1. The CDR3 is made up of 14 amino acids. The V and J ends lost 7 bases and 3 bases, in that order; junction bases with no gene match: 4. From germline, CDR1 is KGHDR and CDR2 SFDVKD. Here the CDR3 reads CATSRTGGGYEQYF. CDR3 bases: TGTGCCACCAGCCGGACAGGGGGCGGCTACGAGCAGTACTTC.

Only one count was recorded for this clonotype. This sequence joins TRBV13 and TRBJ1-3; the D is unclear. The CDR3 totals 18 residues. Trimming cost V 0 bases and J 0 bases, with 15 bases left between them. In germline, CDR1 is PRHDT, CDR2 FYEKMQ (reference sequence). The CDR3: CASSLGSLYQFSGNTIYF. CDR3 coding DNA: TGTGCCAGCAGCTTAGGGTCCCTGTACCAATTCTCTGGAAACACCATATATTTT.

The CDR3 DNA sequence: TGCGCCAGCAGCCAAGAGGGGATTACCGGCACAGATACGCAGTATTTT. It yields the protein CASSQEGITGTDTQYF. The chain is built from TRBV4-1 and TRBJ2-3; the D is unclear. The ends were cut back, 0 bases at V and 1 base at J, with 11 bases in the middle. CDR3 size: 16 residues. From germline, CDR1 is MGHRA and CDR2 YSYEKL.

This clonotype appeared many times. The genes are TRBV12-5 and TRBJ1-1; possibly TRBD1 for D (5 bases). CDR1 and CDR2 from the germline V gene are LGHNT and FRNRAP. Trimming took off 0 bases at V and 5 bases at J, with 13 bases between the two ends. CDR3 length: 15 amino acids. The CDR3 DNA reads TGTGCTAGTGGTTTGGTACTCGAGGGGAGGACTGAAGCTTTCTTT. Protein: CASGLVLEGRTEAFF.

This clonotype was observed at least ten times. V and J are TRBV5-6 and TRBJ1-1, with 8 nucleotides matching TRBD1. Germline CDR1 reads SGHDT; CDR2 reads YYEEEE. The CDR3 covers 14 residues. Trimming took 8 bases from V and 0 from J; bases not matched to a gene: 6. The CDR3 nucleotides read TGTGCCAGTTTTCGGACAGGGTTGAACACTGAAGCTTTCTTT. This translates into CASFRTGLNTEAFF.

This clonotype was counted at least ten times. The V and J genes are TRBV18 and TRBJ2-7; D unresolved. Germline V CDR1 and CDR2: KGHSH, LQKENI. Trimming pared 2 bases from V and 3 bases from J, leaving 11 bases between. The CDR3 sequence is 14 residues long. CDR3 in DNA: TGTGCCAGCTCACCAGGGCGGTTCGGCTACGAGCAGTACTTC. Translation: CASSPGRFGYEQYF.

This clonotype appeared many times. This sequence joins TRBV2 and TRBJ2-2, with no clear D. The ends were cut back, 2 bases at V and 6 bases at J, with 7 bases in the middle. CDR1 is SNHLY and CDR2 is FYNNEI in the germline V gene. This CDR3 is 13 amino acids long. The CDR3 coding sequence is TGTGCCAGCAGTGAACGCCCTTCCGGGGAGCTGTTTTTT. It yields the protein CASSERPSGELFF. Complete variable domain (other parts from reference TRBV2 and TRBJ2-2): EPEVTQTPSHQVTQMGQEVILRCVPISNHLYFYWYRQILGQKVEFLVSFYNNEISEKSEIFDDQFSVERPDGSNFTLKIRSTKLEDSAMYFCASSERPSGELFFGEGSRLTVL.

In its sample, this clonotype was seen a few times. The CDR3 region is CASSPSDGSSYNSPLHF. CDR3 DNA: TGCGCCAGCAGCCCCTCCGACGGGAGCTCCTATAATTCACCCCTCCACTTT. The chain couples TRBV5-1 to TRBJ1-6; D is uncertain. The germline V and J ends were trimmed by 4 bases and 0 bases, with 14 bases remaining between them. Germline-derived CDR1 and CDR2 are SGHRS and YFSETQ. The CDR3 covers 17 residues.

The chain has TRBV18 and TRBJ1-2; D ambiguous. This CDR3 spans 15 amino acids. V was pared by 2 bases and J by 7 bases, with 17 bases between. The germline gives CDR1 KGHSH, CDR2 LQKENI. CDR3 DNA sequence: TGTGCCAGCTCACCAGAAGTCCGCCCCTTAGGTGGCTACACCTTC. Translating it yields CASSPEVRPLGGYTF.

This clonotype was observed at least ten times. This chain joins TRBV19 and TRBJ2-3, with a weak D call TRBD2 (6 bases). Trimming removed 5 bases at V and 0 bases at J, with 12 bases between. This CDR3 is 15 amino acids long. Germline CDR1 reads LNHDA; CDR2 reads SQIVND (reference sequence). The CDR3 loop reads CASSGRGTSTDTQYF. In DNA, the CDR3 is TGTGCCAGTAGTGGGAGAGGGACTAGCACAGATACGCAGTATTTT.

There are many counts of this clonotype. The chain couples TRBV6-1 to TRBJ1-2, with a weak D call TRBD1 (6 bases). This CDR3 is built from 15 residues. The V end was cut by 8 bases, the J end by 1 base, with 17 bases between. Germline V gives CDR1 MNHNS, CDR2 SASEGT. The CDR3 protein is CASWGGRRFNYGYTF. The DNA for the CDR3 is TGTGCCAGCTGGGGGGGCAGGCGGTTTAACTATGGCTACACCTTC.

The J gene is TRBJ1-6, the V gene TRBV4-2; D call uncertain. This CDR3 spans 15 amino acids. The V gene's germline CDR1 is LGHNA and CDR2 YNFKEQ. Trimming removed 3 bases at V and 4 bases at J, with 10 bases between. In DNA, the CDR3 is TGTGCCAGCAGCCAGGAGCGGGTTTATAATTCACCCCTCCACTTT. This sequence encodes CASSQERVYNSPLHF.

The chain joins TRBV7-9 to TRBJ2-1; D may be TRBD2 (5 bases). This CDR3 has 16 amino acids. V lost 5 bases and J 8 bases, leaving 22 bases between the germline ends. CDR1 is SEHNR and CDR2 is FQNEAQ in the germline V gene (reference sequence). The CDR3 spells CASSRPAVLASDEQFF. DNA for the CDR3: TGTGCCAGCAGCCGCCCGGCGGTGTTAGCGAGCGATGAGCAGTTCTTC.

The table lists this clonotype with many counts. The rearrangement joins TRBV20-1 to TRBJ2-2, with 7 bases lining up with TRBD1. CDR1 is DFQATT, CDR2 SNEGSKA, per germline (reference sequence). This CDR3 contains 14 residues. The junction had 0 bases not matched to a gene; V was cut back by 0 bases and J by 2 bases. The CDR3 DNA reads TGCAGTGCTAGAGAAGGGGGCAACACCGGGGAGCTGTTTTTT. This encodes CSAREGGNTGELFF.

This clonotype occurred many times. This rearrangement joins TRBV3-1 to TRBJ1-6, with D unresolved. CDR1 LGHDT and CDR2 YNNKEL come from the germline V gene (reference sequence). Trimming took off 4 bases at V and 8 bases at J, with 12 bases between the two ends. This CDR3 is built from 14 residues. The CDR3 DNA reads TGTGCCAGCAGCCCCGCGGGGAGGGATTCACCCCTCCACTTT. Encoded protein: CASSPAGRDSPLHF.